This TCR beta chain originates from a study of long-term antiretroviral therapy in people with HIV. For the study at large: The study's earliest collections predate the 2015 immediate-ART recommendation by about a decade.

The CDR3 has 16 residues. Trimming cost V 0 bases and J 0 bases, with 13 bases left between them. The germline gives CDR1 SGDLS, CDR2 YYNGEE. Concerning this clone: Its antigen is unknown.

General study points: Diversity increased after ART yet remained lower than in transplant donor controls.

The immunoSEQ assay was v3.0, run at survey level. Sequencing of each sample targeted roughly 35,000-55,000 T-cell genomes. TCRdb's table, derived via immunoSEQ multiplex PCR, lists solely in-frame clones and lacks some. The repertoire holds about 29,000 clones, with roughly nine tenths as singletons. V usage is TRBV9 and J usage is TRBJ2-7; D is uncertain. The material sequenced was unsorted PBMCs, taken around 5 years before starting antiretroviral therapy. The sequence was collected from a man aged 50-60 years with HIV. The CDR3 bases are TGTGCCAGCAGCGTAGGACTCCTAAGGGACTCCTACGAGCAGTACTTC. Translated: CASSVGLLRDSYEQYF.